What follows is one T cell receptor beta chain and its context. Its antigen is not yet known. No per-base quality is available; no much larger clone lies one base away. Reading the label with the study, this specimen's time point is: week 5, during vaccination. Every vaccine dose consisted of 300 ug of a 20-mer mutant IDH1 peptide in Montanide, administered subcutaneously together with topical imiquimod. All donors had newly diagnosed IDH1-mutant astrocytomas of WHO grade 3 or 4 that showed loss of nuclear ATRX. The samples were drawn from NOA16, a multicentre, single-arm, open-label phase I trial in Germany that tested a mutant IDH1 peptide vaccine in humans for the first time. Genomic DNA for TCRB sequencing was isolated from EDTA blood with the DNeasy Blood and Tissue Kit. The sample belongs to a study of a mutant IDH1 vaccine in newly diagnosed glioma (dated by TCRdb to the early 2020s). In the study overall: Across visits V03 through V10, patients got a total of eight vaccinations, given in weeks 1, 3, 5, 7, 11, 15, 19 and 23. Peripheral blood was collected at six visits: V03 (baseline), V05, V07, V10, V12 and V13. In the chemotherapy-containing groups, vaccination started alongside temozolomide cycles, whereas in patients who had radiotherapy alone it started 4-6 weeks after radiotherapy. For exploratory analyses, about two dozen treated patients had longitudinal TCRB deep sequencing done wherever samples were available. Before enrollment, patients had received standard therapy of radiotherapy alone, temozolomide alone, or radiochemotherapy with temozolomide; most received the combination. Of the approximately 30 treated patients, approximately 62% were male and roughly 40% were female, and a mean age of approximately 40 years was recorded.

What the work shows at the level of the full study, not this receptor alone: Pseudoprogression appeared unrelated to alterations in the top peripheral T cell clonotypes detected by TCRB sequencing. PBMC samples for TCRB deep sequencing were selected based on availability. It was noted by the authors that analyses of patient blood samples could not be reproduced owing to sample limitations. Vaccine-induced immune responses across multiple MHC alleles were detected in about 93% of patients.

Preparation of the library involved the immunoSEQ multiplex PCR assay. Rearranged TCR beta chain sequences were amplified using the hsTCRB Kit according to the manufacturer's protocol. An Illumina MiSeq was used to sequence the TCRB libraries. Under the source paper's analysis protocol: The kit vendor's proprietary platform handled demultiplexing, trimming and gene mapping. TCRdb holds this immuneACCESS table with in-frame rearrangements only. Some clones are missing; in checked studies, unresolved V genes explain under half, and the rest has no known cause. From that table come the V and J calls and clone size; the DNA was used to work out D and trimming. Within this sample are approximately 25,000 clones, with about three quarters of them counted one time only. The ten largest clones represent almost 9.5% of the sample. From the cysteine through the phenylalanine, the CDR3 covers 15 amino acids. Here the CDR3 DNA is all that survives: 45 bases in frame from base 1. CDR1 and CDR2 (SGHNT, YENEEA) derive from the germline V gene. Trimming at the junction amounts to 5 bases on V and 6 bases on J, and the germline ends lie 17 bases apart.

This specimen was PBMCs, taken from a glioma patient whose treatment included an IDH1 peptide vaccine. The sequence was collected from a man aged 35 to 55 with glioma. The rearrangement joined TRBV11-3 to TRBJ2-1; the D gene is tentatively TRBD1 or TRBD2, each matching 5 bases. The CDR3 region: CASSPRRDRSNEQFF. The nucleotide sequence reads TGTGCCAGCAGCCCCCGAAGGGACCGCTCCAATGAGCAGTTCTTC.